The rows below give T cell receptor beta chains drawn from one sample of a study of blood T cell repertoires in COVID-19. The protocol was immunoSEQ multiplex PCR, while the TCRdb copy is restricted to in-frame clones and leaves out a portion. The sample lists some 150,000 clones, over 80% occurring once. Specimen: peripheral blood. All receptors derive from a man aged 50 to 59 with active COVID-19. Each CDR3 is given with its conserved first and last residue. The order of the fields is D gene, clone size, J gene, V gene, CDR3 protein, CDR3 DNA. A D gene is named only where the DNA matches it firmly. The size of a clone is reported for some rows only, either as once, few or many, or as a class for expanded clones.

D gene: NA
clone size: NA
J gene: TRBJ2-4
V gene: TRBV9
CDR3 protein: CASSGTAPSGVQYF
CDR3 DNA: TGTGCCAGCAGCGGGACAGCCCCCTCAGGCGTTCAGTACTTC

D gene: TRBD1
clone size: NA
J gene: TRBJ1-5
V gene: TRBV19
CDR3 protein: CASSAGTASNQPQHF
CDR3 DNA: TGTGCCAGTAGTGCCGGGACAGCTAGCAATCAGCCCCAGCATTTT

D gene: NA
clone size: NA
J gene: TRBJ2-7
V gene: TRBV5-1
CDR3 protein: CASSDSVAYEQYF
CDR3 DNA: TGCGCCAGCAGTGACTCAGTAGCCTACGAGCAGTACTTC

D gene: NA
clone size: NA
J gene: TRBJ1-2
V gene: TRBV30
CDR3 protein: CAWSTLPGMAANYGYTF
CDR3 DNA: TGTGCCTGGAGTACGTTACCCGGGATGGCAGCTAACTATGGCTACACCTTC

D gene: NA
clone size: NA
J gene: TRBJ1-2
V gene: TRBV10-2
CDR3 protein: CASSSLPNNYGYTF
CDR3 DNA: TGCGCCAGCTCCTCCCTACCGAATAACTATGGCTACACCTTC

D gene: NA
clone size: NA
J gene: TRBJ2-7
V gene: TRBV7-3
CDR3 protein: CASSLTIVDEQYF
CDR3 DNA: TGTGCCAGCAGCTTGACAATCGTTGACGAGCAGTACTTC

D gene: NA
clone size: NA
J gene: TRBJ1-5
V gene: TRBV7-8
CDR3 protein: CASRQGNQPQHF
CDR3 DNA: TGTGCCAGCAGACAGGGCAATCAGCCCCAGCATTTT

D gene: NA
clone size: NA
J gene: TRBJ1-1
V gene: TRBV11-2
CDR3 protein: CASSLVEGTNTEAFF
CDR3 DNA: TGTGCCAGCAGCTTAGTGGAGGGGACGAACACTGAAGCTTTCTTT

D gene: TRBD1
clone size: NA
J gene: TRBJ1-1
V gene: TRBV9
CDR3 protein: CASSVVTGTGTEAFF
CDR3 DNA: TGTGCCAGCAGCGTAGTTACCGGGACAGGCACTGAAGCTTTCTTT

D gene: TRBD2
clone size: NA
J gene: TRBJ2-5
V gene: TRBV7-2
CDR3 protein: CASSLSGLAEETQYF
CDR3 DNA: TGTGCCAGCAGCTTATCCGGACTAGCGGAAGAGACCCAGTACTTC

D gene: TRBD1
clone size: NA
J gene: TRBJ2-1
V gene: TRBV10-3
CDR3 protein: CAIRPGGNEQFF
CDR3 DNA: TGTGCCATCAGGCCAGGGGGCAATGAGCAGTTCTTC

D gene: NA
clone size: few
J gene: TRBJ2-7
V gene: TRBV5-1
CDR3 protein: CASSSHREGTYEQYF
CDR3 DNA: TGCGCCAGCAGCTCCCACAGGGAGGGCACCTACGAGCAGTACTTC

D gene: TRBD1
clone size: NA
J gene: TRBJ1-5
V gene: TRBV30
CDR3 protein: CAWGTGIGNQPQHF
CDR3 DNA: TGTGCCTGGGGGACAGGGATTGGGAATCAGCCCCAGCATTTT

D gene: TRBD1
clone size: NA
J gene: TRBJ2-1
V gene: TRBV19
CDR3 protein: CASSTLGQGGNEQFF
CDR3 DNA: TGTGCCAGTAGTACGCTGGGACAGGGGGGCAATGAGCAGTTCTTC

D gene: TRBD1
clone size: NA
J gene: TRBJ1-3
V gene: TRBV29-1
CDR3 protein: CSARTGSGNTIYF
CDR3 DNA: TGCAGCGCAAGGACAGGCTCTGGAAACACCATATATTTT

D gene: TRBD1
clone size: NA
J gene: TRBJ1-1
V gene: TRBV7-2
CDR3 protein: CASSGRGRTEAFF
CDR3 DNA: TGTGCCAGCAGCGGCAGGGGGCGGACTGAAGCTTTCTTT

D gene: NA
clone size: few
J gene: TRBJ2-7
V gene: TRBV6-1
CDR3 protein: CASSEARGRAAYEQYF
CDR3 DNA: TGTGCCAGCAGTGAAGCGCGGGGCAGGGCAGCCTACGAGCAGTACTTC

D gene: TRBD1
clone size: few
J gene: TRBJ1-5
V gene: TRBV18
CDR3 protein: CASSQGQGWGQPQHF
CDR3 DNA: TGTGCCAGCTCACAGGGACAGGGCTGGGGACAGCCCCAGCATTTT

D gene: TRBD2
clone size: NA
J gene: TRBJ2-1
V gene: TRBV13
CDR3 protein: CASSLHFGGGDSYNEQFF
CDR3 DNA: TGTGCCAGCAGCTTACATTTTGGCGGGGGGGATTCATACAATGAGCAGTTCTTC

D gene: NA
clone size: NA
J gene: TRBJ1-1
V gene: TRBV19
CDR3 protein: CASTFSSGTEAFF
CDR3 DNA: TGTGCCAGTACTTTCTCGAGTGGCACTGAAGCTTTCTTT

D gene: TRBD2
clone size: NA
J gene: TRBJ2-5
V gene: TRBV14
CDR3 protein: CASSQRMGLATQETQYF
CDR3 DNA: TGTGCCAGCAGCCAAAGGATGGGACTAGCGACCCAAGAGACCCAGTACTTC

D gene: NA
clone size: NA
J gene: TRBJ2-4
V gene: TRBV3-1/TRBV3-2
CDR3 protein: CASSQPGEFKNIQYF
CDR3 DNA: TGTGCCAGCAGCCAGCCGGGGGAATTCAAAAACATTCAGTACTTC

D gene: TRBD2
clone size: NA
J gene: TRBJ2-2
V gene: TRBV30
CDR3 protein: CAWSPAGGLNTGELFF
CDR3 DNA: TGTGCCTGGAGTCCAGCGGGGGGGCTAAACACCGGGGAGCTGTTTTTT

D gene: TRBD1
clone size: NA
J gene: TRBJ1-5
V gene: TRBV30
CDR3 protein: CAWSSKDRGQGQPQHF
CDR3 DNA: TGTGCCTGGAGTTCAAAGGACAGGGGGCAGGGTCAGCCCCAGCATTTT

D gene: TRBD1
clone size: NA
J gene: TRBJ2-5
V gene: TRBV6-5
CDR3 protein: CASRRDRGGETQYF
CDR3 DNA: TGTGCCAGCAGGAGGGACAGGGGTGGGGAGACCCAGTACTTC

D gene: TRBD1
clone size: NA
J gene: TRBJ1-6
V gene: TRBV6-6
CDR3 protein: CASSYRTGHSPLHF
CDR3 DNA: TGTGCCAGCAGTTACCGGACAGGCCATTCACCCCTCCACTTT

D gene: NA
clone size: NA
J gene: TRBJ2-3
V gene: TRBV5-4
CDR3 protein: CASSLVSGGRTDTQYF
CDR3 DNA: TGTGCCAGCAGCTTGGTTTCCGGGGGGCGCACAGATACGCAGTATTTT

D gene: TRBD1
clone size: few
J gene: TRBJ1-6
V gene: TRBV5-4
CDR3 protein: CASSDRQGKNSPLHF
CDR3 DNA: TGTGCCAGCAGCGATAGACAGGGAAAGAATTCACCCCTCCACTTT

D gene: TRBD1
clone size: NA
J gene: TRBJ2-7
V gene: TRBV7-8
CDR3 protein: CASSLGTGPSYEQYF
CDR3 DNA: TGTGCCAGCAGCTTAGGGACAGGACCCTCCTACGAGCAGTACTTC

D gene: NA
clone size: NA
J gene: TRBJ1-2
V gene: TRBV6-5
CDR3 protein: CASISEVHGYTF
CDR3 DNA: TGTGCCAGCATATCGGAGGTTCATGGCTACACCTTC

D gene: NA
clone size: NA
J gene: TRBJ2-3
V gene: TRBV5-1
CDR3 protein: CASRTEPFTDTQYF
CDR3 DNA: TGCGCCAGCAGGACAGAACCCTTCACAGATACGCAGTATTTT

D gene: TRBD2
clone size: NA
J gene: TRBJ2-3
V gene: TRBV5-1
CDR3 protein: CASRNSGGADTQYF
CDR3 DNA: TGCGCCAGCAGAAATAGCGGGGGGGCAGATACGCAGTATTTT

D gene: TRBD2
clone size: NA
J gene: TRBJ2-5
V gene: TRBV29-1
CDR3 protein: CSVPSGGRVETQYF
CDR3 DNA: TGCAGCGTACCTAGCGGGGGGAGGGTAGAGACCCAGTACTTC

D gene: NA
clone size: NA
J gene: TRBJ2-1
V gene: TRBV20-1
CDR3 protein: CSAGGWDEQFF
CDR3 DNA: TGCAGTGCTGGCGGGTGGGATGAGCAGTTCTTC

D gene: TRBD2
clone size: NA
J gene: TRBJ2-7
V gene: TRBV6-4
CDR3 protein: CASSGLAGGEQYF
CDR3 DNA: TGTGCCAGCAGCGGACTAGCGGGGGGTGAGCAGTACTTC

D gene: TRBD1
clone size: once
J gene: TRBJ2-7
V gene: TRBV18
CDR3 protein: CASSPRRQGRSYEQYF
CDR3 DNA: TGTGCCAGCTCACCGCGAAGACAGGGACGGTCCTACGAGCAGTACTTC

D gene: TRBD1
clone size: NA
J gene: TRBJ2-3
V gene: TRBV4-1
CDR3 protein: CASSQWGQGAADTQYF
CDR3 DNA: TGCGCCAGCAGCCAATGGGGACAGGGGGCGGCCGATACGCAGTATTTT

D gene: TRBD1
clone size: NA
J gene: TRBJ1-2
V gene: TRBV9
CDR3 protein: CASSVATNRGRLDGYTF
CDR3 DNA: TGTGCCAGCAGCGTAGCTACCAACAGGGGTAGATTGGATGGCTACACCTTC

D gene: TRBD1
clone size: few
J gene: TRBJ1-5
V gene: TRBV15
CDR3 protein: CATRAGGGSNQPQHF
CDR3 DNA: TGTGCCACCAGAGCAGGGGGCGGGAGCAATCAGCCCCAGCATTTT

D gene: NA
clone size: NA
J gene: TRBJ2-5
V gene: TRBV7-8
CDR3 protein: CASSSAGVETQYF
CDR3 DNA: TGTGCCAGCAGCTCCGCAGGGGTGGAGACCCAGTACTTC

D gene: NA
clone size: NA
J gene: TRBJ2-1
V gene: TRBV7-9
CDR3 protein: CASSFAGYNEQFF
CDR3 DNA: TGTGCCAGCAGCTTTGCAGGCTACAATGAGCAGTTCTTC

D gene: TRBD2
clone size: NA
J gene: TRBJ2-7
V gene: TRBV18
CDR3 protein: CASSPPGGSYEQYF
CDR3 DNA: TGTGCCAGCTCACCACCCGGGGGGTCGTACGAGCAGTACTTC

D gene: NA
clone size: NA
J gene: TRBJ1-1
V gene: TRBV6-1
CDR3 protein: CASSDVQYTEAFF
CDR3 DNA: TGTGCCAGCAGTGATGTCCAGTACACTGAAGCTTTCTTT

D gene: TRBD2
clone size: NA
J gene: TRBJ2-4
V gene: TRBV6-6
CDR3 protein: CASSPETGGPQNIQYF
CDR3 DNA: TGTGCCAGCAGTCCCGAAACGGGGGGGCCCCAAAACATTCAGTACTTC

D gene: NA
clone size: once
J gene: TRBJ1-6
V gene: TRBV5-4
CDR3 protein: CASSYAGGWDSPLHF
CDR3 DNA: TGTGCCAGCAGCTATGCCGGAGGATGGGATTCACCCCTCCACTTT

D gene: TRBD1
clone size: NA
J gene: TRBJ1-5
V gene: TRBV2
CDR3 protein: CASSDQPGQGRTDQPQHF
CDR3 DNA: TGTGCCAGCAGTGACCAACCGGGACAGGGGAGGACGGATCAGCCCCAGCATTTT

D gene: TRBD2
clone size: NA
J gene: TRBJ2-7
V gene: TRBV9
CDR3 protein: CASSPSSGGGYEQYF
CDR3 DNA: TGTGCCAGCAGCCCGTCTAGCGGGGGGGGATACGAGCAGTACTTC

D gene: NA
clone size: NA
J gene: TRBJ1-5
V gene: TRBV4-1
CDR3 protein: CASSQGQGALFQPQHF
CDR3 DNA: TGCGCCAGCAGCCAAGGTCAAGGGGCGCTCTTTCAGCCCCAGCATTTT

D gene: NA
clone size: NA
J gene: TRBJ2-5
V gene: TRBV11-2
CDR3 protein: CASSSGPAETQYF
CDR3 DNA: TGTGCCAGCAGCTCAGGCCCGGCAGAGACCCAGTACTTC

D gene: NA
clone size: NA
J gene: TRBJ2-3
V gene: TRBV6-4
CDR3 protein: CASSDSPSTDTQYF
CDR3 DNA: TGTGCCAGCAGTGACTCTCCTAGCACAGATACGCAGTATTTT

D gene: NA
clone size: NA
J gene: TRBJ2-4
V gene: TRBV18
CDR3 protein: CASSPQVSGKASLAKNIQYF
CDR3 DNA: TGTGCCAGCTCACCACAAGTGTCAGGGAAGGCCTCATTAGCCAAAAACATTCAGTACTTC

D gene: NA
clone size: NA
J gene: TRBJ2-7
V gene: TRBV15
CDR3 protein: CATSPGHYEQYF
CDR3 DNA: TGTGCCACCAGCCCCGGACATTACGAGCAGTACTTC

D gene: NA
clone size: NA
J gene: TRBJ1-1
V gene: TRBV10-3
CDR3 protein: CAISERGGLNTEAFF
CDR3 DNA: TGTGCCATCAGTGAAAGGGGGGGGCTTAACACTGAAGCTTTCTTT

D gene: TRBD2
clone size: NA
J gene: TRBJ2-3
V gene: TRBV5-6
CDR3 protein: CASRPSSGTSGWTDTQYF
CDR3 DNA: TGTGCCAGCAGGCCCAGTTCCGGGACTAGCGGTTGGACAGATACGCAGTATTTT